What follows are 30 T cell receptor beta chains derived from one specimen sequenced in a study of shared clonotypes between healthy human individuals. The assay was immunoSEQ multiplex PCR, and TCRdb's table has in-frame clones only and misses some. The sample yields over a million clones, 75% to 85% seen once. The sequencing sample was made of memory CD4+ T cells from PBMCs. Described subset: CD45RA-negative fraction. The origin of the receptors is a young man in good health. Some clones in this sample may be carry-over from other donors' samples.

This clone has a handful of counts. The chain recombines TRBV4-1 with TRBJ1-1, with D unresolved. Germline values: CDR1 MGHRA, CDR2 YSYEKL. Trimming shortened V by 0 bases and J by 10 bases, and 12 bases separated the two germline ends. The CDR3 totals 13 residues. The CDR3 loop is CASSQDLGFGAFF. In nucleotides, the CDR3 is TGCGCCAGCAGCCAAGATCTTGGGTTCGGAGCTTTCTTT.

This clone was picked up a small number of times. This chain links TRBV6-8 with TRBJ1-2; 9 nucleotides agree with TRBD1. The germline gives CDR1 MNHGY, CDR2 SAAAGT. After removal of 5 bases from V and 8 bases from J, the junction contained 12 bases not matched to a gene. This CDR3 has 15 residues. In DNA, the CDR3 is TGTGCCAGCAGTACCTGTACAGGGGGCGGAAGGGGCTACACCTTC. It codes for CASSTCTGGGRGYTF.

The V and J genes are TRBV6-5 and TRBJ1-5, with D unclear. This CDR3 has 13 residues. Trimming pared 5 bases from V and 9 bases from J, leaving 14 bases between. Germline V gene sequence: CDR1 MNHEY, CDR2 SVGAGI. CDR3 region: CASSNRGVGPQHF. As DNA, the CDR3 is TGTGCCAGCAGTAACCGTGGGGTAGGGCCCCAGCATTTT.

The rearrangement joins TRBV28 to TRBJ2-2; maybe TRBD2 (6 bases). Between the trimmed V and J ends, which lost 2 bases and 5 bases, there was a span of 15 bases. There are 16 residues in the CDR3. Germline CDR1 and CDR2: MDHEN and SYDVKM. The DNA of the CDR3 is TGTGCCAGCAGTTTAATGGCGGGAACTGGGACCGGGGAGCTGTTTTTT. It is translated as CASSLMAGTGTGELFF. The entire variable domain, with the rest obtained from reference TRBV28 and TRBJ2-2, is as follows: DVKVTQSSRYLVKRTGEKVFLECVQDMDHENMFWYRQDPGLGLRLIYFSYDVKMKEKGDIPEGYSVSREKKERFSLILESASTNQTSMYLCASSLMAGTGTGELFFGEGSRLTVL.

This clone appeared a few times. CDR3 sequence reads: CASSPGEGKLHF. CDR3 DNA sequence: TGTGCCAGCTCACCGGGGGAGGGGAAATTACATTTT. This chain links TRBV18 with TRBJ1-5, with D perhaps TRBD1 (5 bases). Germline assignment: CDR1 KGHSH and CDR2 LQKENI. Trimming removed 3 bases from V and 16 bases from J, with 16 bases in between. This CDR3 has 12 amino acids.

This clone has a single count. The V call is TRBV27, the J call TRBJ2-3; 8 positions agree with TRBD2. V gave up 6 bases and J gave up 4 bases; unmatched junction bases: 6. This CDR3 region has 14 residues. Germline V gives CDR1 MNHEY, CDR2 SMNVEV (reference sequence). As DNA, the CDR3 is TGTGCCAGCAGGAGCGGGAGAGGGGCAGATACGCAGTATTTT. It is translated as CASRSGRGADTQYF.

V is TRBV7-4 and J is TRBJ1-5; D might be TRBD1 (5 bases). Trimming stripped 3 bases from V and 3 bases from J, with 18 bases between. Germline V lookup: CDR1 SGHVT, CDR2 SQSDAQ. This CDR3 is 17 amino acids long. DNA of the CDR3: TGTGCCAGCAGCTTTTCCCAAGCAGGGACTTACAATCAGCCCCAGCATTTT. Protein sequence: CASSFSQAGTYNQPQHF.

The rearrangement joins TRBV7-2 to TRBJ2-3; 10 nucleotides align to TRBD2. Germline loops: CDR1 SGHTA, CDR2 FQGNSA. Germline trimming cut 5 bases from V and 4 bases from J; bases unmatched to any gene: 6. This CDR3 comprises 15 residues. CDR3 sequence reads: CASSTLAGVADTQYF. The CDR3 bases are TGTGCCAGCAGCACCCTAGCGGGAGTTGCAGATACGCAGTATTTT.

The rearrangement joins TRBV6-5 to TRBJ2-7, with 12 bases lining up with TRBD2. The germline V gene encodes CDR1 MNHEY and CDR2 SVGAGI. This CDR3 is built from 14 residues. The V segment lost 8 bases and the J segment 6 bases; nucleotides outside the gene matches: 8. The CDR3 here is CASQLAGGPVEQYF. Here the CDR3 DNA reads TGTGCCAGCCAGCTAGCGGGAGGGCCAGTCGAGCAGTACTTC.

The chain joins TRBV6-6 to TRBJ1-1; 7 bases line up with TRBD1. This CDR3 spans 15 amino acids. Trimming took 6 bases from V and 2 from J; bases not matched to a gene: 9. Per the germline V gene, CDR1 is MNHNY and CDR2 is SVGAGI (reference sequence). CDR3 DNA: TGTGCCAGCAGGGGAGTACAGGGGAAAAACACTGAAGCTTTCTTT. Protein product: CASRGVQGKNTEAFF.

The chain has TRBV5-1 and TRBJ1-1; tentative D call: TRBD1 (6 bases). The V and J ends lost 6 bases and 1 base respectively, with 13 bases between them. The CDR3 consists of 14 residues. Germline V CDR1 and CDR2: SGHRS, YFSETQ. CDR3 region: CASTRGGPNTEAFF. DNA for the CDR3: TGCGCCAGCACCCGGGGGGGCCCGAACACTGAAGCTTTCTTT. The complete variable domain, with remaining parts taken from reference TRBV5-1 and TRBJ1-1, reads KAGVTQTPRYLIKTRGQQVTLSCSPISGHRSVSWYQQTPGQGLQFLFEYFSETQRNKGNFPGRFSGRQFSNSRSEMNVSTLELGDSALYLCASTRGGPNTEAFFGQGTRLTVV.

The chain couples TRBV28 to TRBJ2-1; D uncertain. The CDR3 totals 16 residues. Trimming pared 2 bases from V and 3 bases from J, leaving 14 bases between. Germline lookup yields CDR1 MDHEN and CDR2 SYDVKM. The CDR3 spells CASSLPQTRYYNEQFF. CDR3 DNA sequence: TGTGCCAGCAGTTTACCCCAGACTCGATACTACAATGAGCAGTTCTTC.

The rearrangement uses TRBV7-2 and TRBJ2-3, with 10 bases that match TRBD2. The CDR3 is made up of 16 amino acids. The trim removed 2 bases at V and 6 bases at J, leaving 8 bases unmatched. Germline-derived CDR1 and CDR2 are SGHTA and FQGNSA. CDR3 sequence reads: CASSLLASGRWDTQYF. CDR3 nucleotides: TGTGCCAGCAGCTTATTGGCTAGCGGGAGATGGGATACGCAGTATTTT.

The table lists this clone with a count of one. This chain uses TRBV7-2 with TRBJ1-3, with D possibly TRBD1 on 5 matching bases. The CDR3 sequence is 17 residues long. The germline V gene encodes CDR1 SGHTA and CDR2 FQGNSA. V was cut by 2 bases and J by 0 bases, with 14 bases left in between. Here the CDR3 reads CASSLWGPASSGNTIYF. The CDR3 DNA reads TGTGCCAGCAGCTTATGGGGACCGGCGAGCTCTGGAAACACCATATATTTT.

The genes are TRBV6-6 and TRBJ2-5; 8 nucleotides match TRBD2. This CDR3 contains 14 residues. CDR1 and CDR2 (germline): MNHNY, SVGAGI (reference sequence). The junction had 8 bases not matched to a gene; V was cut back by 7 bases and J by 4 bases. This CDR3 reads CASTPGGARETQYF. CDR3 nucleotides: TGTGCCAGCACTCCGGGGGGGGCGAGAGAGACCCAGTACTTC.

This rearrangement joins TRBV5-1 to TRBJ2-5, with a weak D call TRBD2 (5 bases). The CDR3 is made up of 14 amino acids. Deletions cut 3 bases from V and 9 bases from J, with 18 bases between. The germline CDR1 and CDR2 sequences are SGHRS and YFSETQ. CDR3 in amino acids: CASSSGLRNDAQYF. The CDR3 DNA is TGCGCCAGCAGCTCAGGACTGCGTAACGACGCCCAGTACTTC.

The chain joins TRBV19 to TRBJ1-2; perhaps TRBD1 as D (5 bases). Germline-derived CDR1 and CDR2 are LNHDA and SQIVND (reference sequence). V lost 11 bases and J lost 2, with 12 bases in between. The CDR3 has 12 residues. The CDR3 region has the DNA TGTGCCTCCCAAAGGGGAAACTATGGCTACACCTTC. It codes for CASQRGNYGYTF.

The V gene is TRBV30, the J gene TRBJ1-4; D gene unclear. Germline V CDR1 and CDR2: GTSNPN, SVGIG (reference sequence). The CDR3 runs 12 residues. V lost 0 bases and J lost 3, with 2 bases in between. CDR3 region: CAWSVSNEKLFF. The CDR3 DNA is TGTGCCTGGAGTGTATCTAATGAAAAACTGTTTTTT.

CDR3 residues: CASRSRLAGGSEQYF. The CDR3 coding sequence is TGTGCCAGCAGAAGCCGACTAGCGGGAGGAAGCGAGCAGTACTTC. The chain couples TRBV7-2 to TRBJ2-7, with TRBD2 identical over 13 bases. Losses at the gene ends were 6 bases for V and 6 bases for J; bases not matched to a gene: 8. CDR1 SGHTA and CDR2 FQGNSA come from the germline V gene. The CDR3 spans 15 residues.

This clone is a singleton in its sample. The rearrangement uses TRBV11-2 and TRBJ2-1; TRBD2 matches at 7 bases. This CDR3 is built from 11 residues. Germline V gene data show CDR1 as SGHAT and CDR2 as FQNNGV. The V and J ends lost 6 bases and 12 bases, in that order; junction bases with no gene match: 5. The CDR3 loop reads CASRAGAGQFF. Here the CDR3 DNA reads TGTGCCAGCAGGGCGGGAGCGGGGCAGTTCTTC.

The rearrangement joins TRBV2 to TRBJ2-3; D unresolved. The CDR3 length is 14 residues. CDR1 is SNHLY and CDR2 is FYNNEI in the germline V gene. V lost 0 bases, J lost 6 bases, and 10 bases lay in between. The CDR3 nucleotides read TGTGCCAGCAGTGAAGCGACGGTTGCCGATACGCAGTATTTT. Its protein product is CASSEATVADTQYF.

V usage is TRBV27 and J usage is TRBJ1-1; no firm D call. V was trimmed by 1 base and J by 5 bases, leaving 8 bases between them. Per germline, CDR1 MNHEY and CDR2 SMNVEV (reference sequence). CDR3 length: 13 residues. The CDR3 loop reads CASSLLQKTEAFF. The CDR3 nucleotides read TGTGCCAGCAGTTTATTGCAGAAGACTGAAGCTTTCTTT.

This rearrangement joins TRBV5-4 to TRBJ1-1; TRBD1 aligns across 7 bases. The CDR3 consists of 13 residues. After removal of 4 bases from V and 1 base from J, the junction contained 1 base not matched to a gene. Germline CDR1 SGHNT, CDR2 YYREEE (reference sequence). The CDR3 coding sequence is TGTGCCAGCAGCGCAGGGGGGAACACTGAAGCTTTCTTT. Amino acid sequence: CASSAGGNTEAFF.

This rearrangement joins TRBV10-1 to TRBJ1-6; D call uncertain. V lost 6 bases to trimming and J lost 5 bases, with 11 bases between them. This CDR3 is built from 14 residues. Per germline, CDR1 WNHNN and CDR2 SYGVQD (reference sequence). CDR3: CASSIHINNSPLHF. CDR3 coding DNA: TGCGCCAGCAGCATCCATATAAATAATTCACCCCTCCACTTT.

This clone was recorded at least ten times. This chain uses TRBV18 with TRBJ1-5; the D gene is possibly TRBD1 (6 bases). Trimming shortened V by 6 bases and J by 1 base, and 16 bases separated the two germline ends. Germline loops: CDR1 KGHSH, CDR2 LQKENI. The CDR3 has 16 residues. The CDR3 nucleotides read TGTGCCAGCTCCGGAGCTGGGGGCGGGAGCAATCAGCCCCAGCATTTT. This translates into CASSGAGGGSNQPQHF.

In nucleotides, the CDR3 is TGTGCCAGCAGTCGCGATCCAGGGGGCCGGGAGACCCAGTACTTC. Translated, it gives CASSRDPGGRETQYF. The J gene is TRBJ2-5, the V gene TRBV6-1; 8 bases map to TRBD1. Trimming at V came to 5 bases and at J to 5 bases, leaving 10 bases not matched to a gene. Germline V gene data show CDR1 as MNHNS and CDR2 as SASEGT. This CDR3 has 15 residues.

This clone was seen a single time. The chain joins TRBV5-1 to TRBJ2-1; 7 bases agree with TRBD1. The CDR3 is 16 residues long. The V and J ends lost 0 bases and 8 bases, in that order; junction bases with no gene match: 11. Germline V gene data show CDR1 as SGHRS and CDR2 as YFSETQ. For the CDR3, the DNA is TGCGCCAGCAGCTTGGCCGAGAGGGGGCGTGTGGATGAGCAGTTCTTC. It translates to CASSLAERGRVDEQFF.

V is TRBV30 and J is TRBJ1-5; 11 bases are shared with TRBD1. The CDR3 is made up of 15 amino acids. Trimming took 1 base from V and 4 from J; bases not matched to a gene: 3. Looked up from germline, CDR1 is GTSNPN and CDR2 is SVGIG (reference sequence). The CDR3: CAWSGTGGANQPQHF. In DNA, the CDR3 is TGTGCCTGGAGTGGGACAGGGGGCGCGAATCAGCCCCAGCATTTT.

V and J are TRBV2 and TRBJ2-1, with 11 bases aligning to TRBD2. The CDR3 is 16 amino acids. After removal of 2 bases from V and 12 bases from J, the junction contained 12 bases not matched to a gene. Germline assignment: CDR1 SNHLY and CDR2 FYNNEI. The CDR3 loop reads CASSESSSGRHVGQFF. The DNA for the CDR3 is TGTGCCAGCAGTGAAAGTTCTAGCGGGAGGCACGTCGGGCAGTTCTTC.

This chain connects TRBV7-3 to TRBJ1-2, with 9 bases identical to TRBD1. With V trimmed by 5 bases and J by 4 bases, 5 bases remained unmatched. Looked up from germline, CDR1 is SGHTA and CDR2 is FQGTGA. The CDR3 has 14 residues. This CDR3 reads CASSPTGGVYGYTF. The CDR3 coding sequence is TGTGCCAGCAGCCCTACAGGGGGCGTCTATGGCTACACCTTC.